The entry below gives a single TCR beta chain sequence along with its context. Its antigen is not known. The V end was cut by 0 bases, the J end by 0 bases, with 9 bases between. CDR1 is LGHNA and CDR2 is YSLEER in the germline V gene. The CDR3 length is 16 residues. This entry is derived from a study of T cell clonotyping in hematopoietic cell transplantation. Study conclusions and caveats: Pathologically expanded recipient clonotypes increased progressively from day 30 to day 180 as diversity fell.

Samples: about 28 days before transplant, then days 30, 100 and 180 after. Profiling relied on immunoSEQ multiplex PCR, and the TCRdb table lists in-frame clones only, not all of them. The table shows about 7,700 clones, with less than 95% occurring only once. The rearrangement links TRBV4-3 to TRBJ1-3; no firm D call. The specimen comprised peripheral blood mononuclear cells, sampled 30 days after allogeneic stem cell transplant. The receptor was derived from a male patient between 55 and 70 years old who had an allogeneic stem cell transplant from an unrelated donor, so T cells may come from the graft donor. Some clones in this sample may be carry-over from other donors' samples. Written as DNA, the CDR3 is TGCGCCAGCAGCCAAGATGGGCCGAGCTCTGGAAACACCATATATTTT. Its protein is CASSQDGPSSGNTIYF.